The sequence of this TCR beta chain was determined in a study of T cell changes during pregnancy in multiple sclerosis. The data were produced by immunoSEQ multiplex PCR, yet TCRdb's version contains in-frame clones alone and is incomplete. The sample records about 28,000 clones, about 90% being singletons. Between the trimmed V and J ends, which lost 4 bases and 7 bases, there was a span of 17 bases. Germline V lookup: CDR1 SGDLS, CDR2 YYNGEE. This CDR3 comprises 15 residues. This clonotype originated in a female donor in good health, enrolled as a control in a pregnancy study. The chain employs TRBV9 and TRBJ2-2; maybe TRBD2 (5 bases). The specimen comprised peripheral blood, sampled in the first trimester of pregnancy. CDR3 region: CASSPLVTGNGELFF. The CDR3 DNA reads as TGTGCCAGCAGCCCCCTGGTGACGGGGAACGGGGAGCTGTTTTTT.